The clone carrying this T cell receptor (beta chain) was detected ten times or more. One end of the junction varies from germline; a read error may be responsible. This entry belongs to a study of identical twins. TCRdb re-derived calls from the 5' RACE reads in MiXCR, one entry per CDR3 protein. The sample consists of 500,000 to 600,000 distinct CDR3 sequences, roughly a fifth of them appearing once. This CDR3 contains 15 residues. Germline V gene sequence: CDR1 SGHRS, CDR2 YFSETQ. These data were also filed under a second study, of T cells expressing NK-cell markers.

Material for sequencing was CD4+ T cells sorted from blood. The V gene is TRBV5-1, the J gene TRBJ2-1; D is ambiguous. The TCR sequence derives from a woman aged 18-29 years in good health. The CDR3 sequence: CASSSTGSSYNEQFF. DNA for the CDR3: TGTGCCAGCAGTTCGACCGGTAGCTCCTACAATGAGCAGTTCTTC.